These 14 T cell receptor beta chains originate from one sample sequenced in a study of B cell selection in AIRE deficiency. Profiling relied on immunoSEQ multiplex PCR, and the TCRdb table lists in-frame clones only, not all of them. This sample has around 26,000 clones, with approximately 92% found just once. Regulatory T cells were sorted as CD4+CD25hiCD127low/negative. The sequencing sample was made of CD4+CD25+ Tregs sorted from PBMCs. These TCRs come from a human donor in good health.

CDR3 residues: CSVGHRATDTQYF. Written as DNA, the CDR3 is TGCAGCGTTGGTCACAGGGCCACAGATACGCAGTATTTT. The chain combines TRBV29-1 with TRBJ2-3; TRBD1 might be the D (6 bases). The CDR3 sequence is 13 residues long. Looked up from germline, CDR1 is SQVTM and CDR2 is ANQGSEA. The V end lost 4 bases, the J end lost 2 bases, and 10 bases lay between the germline ends.

J is TRBJ1-6 and V is TRBV5-1; D call uncertain. CDR1 SGHRS and CDR2 YFSETQ come from the germline V gene. V was pared by 1 base and J by 6 bases, with 5 bases between. The CDR3 is 13 amino acids. This CDR3 is CASSLTVNSPLHF. The CDR3 bases are TGCGCCAGCAGCTTGACAGTTAATTCACCCCTCCACTTT.

The gene calls are TRBV6-1 and TRBJ2-5; TRBD1 agrees at 8 bases. Trimming cost V 8 bases and J 1 base; bases outside gene matches: 9. The V gene's germline CDR1 is MNHNS and CDR2 SASEGT. This CDR3 is built from 15 residues. CDR3 DNA sequence: TGTGCCAGCGAGTACCACGGACAGGGCCAAGAGACCCAGTACTTC. Translated, it gives CASEYHGQGQETQYF.

V and J are TRBV5-6 and TRBJ2-7, with D hard to call. This CDR3 contains 13 residues. Germline assignment: CDR1 SGHDT and CDR2 YYEEEE. Trimming took off 0 bases at V and 2 bases at J, with 6 bases between the two ends. In nucleotides, the CDR3 is TGTGCCAGCAGCTTGGGCAGAGCCTACGAGCAGTACTTC. Protein: CASSLGRAYEQYF.

V and J are TRBV14 and TRBJ1-3; no clear D. The CDR3 extends over 16 amino acids. The germline gives CDR1 SGHDN, CDR2 FVKESK. Trimming removed 1 base at V and 2 bases at J, with 12 bases between. CDR3 loop: CASSQAQSFPGNTIYF. The CDR3 region has the DNA TGTGCCAGCAGCCAAGCCCAATCATTCCCTGGAAACACCATATATTTT.

The V call is TRBV5-1, the J call TRBJ1-6, with 9 bases aligning to TRBD1. This CDR3 comprises 15 residues. V dropped 4 bases and J dropped 5; count of bases not matched to a gene: 4. Germline CDR1 SGHRS, CDR2 YFSETQ. CDR3: CASSRGTGNNSPLHF. CDR3 nucleotides: TGCGCCAGCAGCCGCGGGACAGGGAATAATTCACCCCTCCACTTT. Full variable domain (outside the CDR3, taken from reference TRBV5-1 and TRBJ1-6): KAGVTQTPRYLIKTRGQQVTLSCSPISGHRSVSWYQQTPGQGLQFLFEYFSETQRNKGNFPGRFSGRQFSNSRSEMNVSTLELGDSALYLCASSRGTGNNSPLHFGNGTRLTVT.

The V and J genes are TRBV9 and TRBJ2-2; 10 bases match TRBD1. The CDR3 runs to 15 residues. The J segment lost 7 bases and the V segment lost 1 base, leaving 4 bases of the junction unmatched. Germline CDR1 reads SGDLS; CDR2 reads YYNGEE. The CDR3 sequence: CASSVRQGANGELFF. In nucleotides, the CDR3 is TGTGCCAGCAGCGTAAGACAGGGGGCTAACGGGGAGCTGTTTTTT.

The CDR3, as DNA: TGCGCCAGCAGCTGGAGTCGTAAGGGCTCACATGGCACCGGGGAGCTGTTTTTT. Protein sequence: CASSWSRKGSHGTGELFF. V and J are TRBV5-1 and TRBJ2-2; unclear D gene. The CDR3 spans 18 residues. CDR1 and CDR2 (germline): SGHRS, YFSETQ. Trimming cost V 3 bases and J 4 bases, with 22 bases left between them.

The gene calls are TRBV5-4 and TRBJ1-4, with 8 bases fitting TRBD1. The trim removed 6 bases at V and 5 bases at J, leaving 6 bases unmatched. Germline V lookup: CDR1 SGHNT, CDR2 YYREEE (reference sequence). CDR3 size: 14 residues. CDR3 DNA sequence: TGTGCCAGCACCTTAGACAGGGGAAATGAAAAACTGTTTTTT. This codes for CASTLDRGNEKLFF. Full variable domain (missing parts from reference TRBV5-4 and TRBJ1-4): ETGVTQSPTHLIKTRGQQVTLRCSSQSGHNTVSWYQQALGQGPQFIFQYYREEENGRGNFPPRFSGLQFPNYSSELNVNALELDDSALYLCASTLDRGNEKLFFGSGTQLSVL.

Here the CDR3 reads CASTDGGARNTEAFF. The CDR3, as DNA: TGTGCCAGCACTGACGGGGGGGCAAGGAACACTGAAGCTTTCTTT. V usage is TRBV6-5 and J usage is TRBJ1-1; a weak D match, TRBD1 (6 bases). CDR1 and CDR2 from the germline V gene are MNHEY and SVGAGI. V was cut by 7 bases and J by 1 base, with 16 bases left in between. The CDR3 contains 15 residues.

This chain joins TRBV5-6 and TRBJ2-5, with D perhaps TRBD2 (6 bases). CDR3 length equals 14 residues. The germline V gene encodes CDR1 SGHDT and CDR2 YYEEEE. Trimming removed 7 bases from V and 3 bases from J, with 16 bases in between. CDR3 amino acids: CASLLGGIKETQYF. CDR3 coding DNA: TGTGCCAGCCTGCTAGGAGGGATAAAAGAGACCCAGTACTTC.

This rearrangement joins TRBV19 to TRBJ1-4; tentative D call: TRBD1 (6 bases). Trimming took 5 bases from V and 8 from J, leaving 18 bases between them. The CDR3 has 15 amino acids. Germline V gene lookup returns CDR1 LNHDA and CDR2 SQIVND (reference sequence). The CDR3 reads CASSAQGGAREKLFF. The CDR3 region has the DNA TGTGCCAGTAGTGCCCAAGGGGGGGCGCGGGAAAAACTGTTTTTT.

This chain uses TRBV5-1 with TRBJ1-4, with D perhaps matching TRBD1 (6 bases). V was trimmed by 0 bases and J by 0 bases, leaving 6 bases between them. The CDR3 contains 15 residues. Germline CDR1 reads SGHRS; CDR2 reads YFSETQ. The CDR3 sequence: CASSLEGATNEKLFF. DNA of the CDR3: TGCGCCAGCAGCTTGGAGGGGGCAACTAATGAAAAACTGTTTTTT. The entire variable domain, with the rest obtained from reference TRBV5-1 and TRBJ1-4, is as follows: KAGVTQTPRYLIKTRGQQVTLSCSPISGHRSVSWYQQTPGQGLQFLFEYFSETQRNKGNFPGRFSGRQFSNSRSEMNVSTLELGDSALYLCASSLEGATNEKLFFGSGTQLSVL.

For the CDR3, the DNA is TGTGCCAGCAGCTCAAACAGGGGAGAGACCCAGTACTTC. Translating it yields CASSSNRGETQYF. The J gene is TRBJ2-5, the V gene TRBV7-6; 7 bases align to TRBD1. The CDR3 covers 13 residues. The trim removed 4 bases at V and 4 bases at J, leaving 3 bases unmatched. Germline V gene sequence: CDR1 SGHVS, CDR2 FNYEAQ.